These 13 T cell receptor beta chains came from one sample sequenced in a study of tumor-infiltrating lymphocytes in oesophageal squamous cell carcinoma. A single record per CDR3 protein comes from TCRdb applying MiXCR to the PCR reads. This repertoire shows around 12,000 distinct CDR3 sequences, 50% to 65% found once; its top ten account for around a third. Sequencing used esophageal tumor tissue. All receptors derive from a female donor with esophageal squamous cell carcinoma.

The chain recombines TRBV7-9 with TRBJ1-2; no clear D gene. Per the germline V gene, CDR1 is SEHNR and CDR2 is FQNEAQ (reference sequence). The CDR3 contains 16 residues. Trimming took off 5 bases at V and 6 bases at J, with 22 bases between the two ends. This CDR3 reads CASSIIGVTPQDGYTF. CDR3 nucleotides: TGTGCCAGCAGCATAATAGGTGTCACGCCACAAGATGGCTACACCTTC.

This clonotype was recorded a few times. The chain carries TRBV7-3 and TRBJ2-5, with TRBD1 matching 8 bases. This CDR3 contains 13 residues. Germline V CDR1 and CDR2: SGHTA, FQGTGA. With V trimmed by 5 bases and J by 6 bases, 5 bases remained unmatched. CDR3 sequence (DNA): TGTGCCAGCAGCCGAGGACAGGGAAAGACCCAGTACTTC. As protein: CASSRGQGKTQYF.

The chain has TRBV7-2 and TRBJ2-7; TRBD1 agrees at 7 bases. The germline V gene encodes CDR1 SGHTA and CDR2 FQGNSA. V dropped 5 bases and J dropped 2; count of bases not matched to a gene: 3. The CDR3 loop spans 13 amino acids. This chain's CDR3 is CASSRGQTYEQYF. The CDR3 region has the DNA TGTGCCAGCAGCCGGGGACAGACCTACGAGCAGTACTTC.

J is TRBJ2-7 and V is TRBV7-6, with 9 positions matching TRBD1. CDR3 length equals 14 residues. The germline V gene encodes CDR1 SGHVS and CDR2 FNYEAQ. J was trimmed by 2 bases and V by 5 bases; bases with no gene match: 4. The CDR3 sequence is CASSPRQGAYEQYF. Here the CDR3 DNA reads TGTGCCAGCAGCCCGCGACAGGGGGCCTACGAGCAGTACTTC.

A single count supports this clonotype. The CDR3 spells CASSLVPNPAETQFF. In nucleotides, the CDR3 is TGTGCCAGCAGCTTAGTCCCGAATCCCGCGGAGACCCAGTTCTTC. The chain employs TRBV7-2 and TRBJ2-6; D ambiguous. The DNA matches TRBJ2-1 better at its end, which makes the J call doubtful. This CDR3 has 15 amino acids. From germline, CDR1 is SGHTA and CDR2 FQGNSA.

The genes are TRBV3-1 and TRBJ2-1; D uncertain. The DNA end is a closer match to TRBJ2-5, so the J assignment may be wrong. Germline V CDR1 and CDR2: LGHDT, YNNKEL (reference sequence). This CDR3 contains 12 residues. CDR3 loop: CASSQTIETQYF. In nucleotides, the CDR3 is TGTGCCAGCAGCCAAACAATAGAGACCCAGTACTTC.

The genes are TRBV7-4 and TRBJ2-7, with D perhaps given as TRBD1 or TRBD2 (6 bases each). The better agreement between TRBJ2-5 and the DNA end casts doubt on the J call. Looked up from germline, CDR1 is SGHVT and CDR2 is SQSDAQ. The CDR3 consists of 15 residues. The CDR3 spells CASSSPPQGRETQYF. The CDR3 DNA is TGTGCCAGCAGCTCCCCTCCGCAGGGGAGGGAGACCCAGTACTTC.

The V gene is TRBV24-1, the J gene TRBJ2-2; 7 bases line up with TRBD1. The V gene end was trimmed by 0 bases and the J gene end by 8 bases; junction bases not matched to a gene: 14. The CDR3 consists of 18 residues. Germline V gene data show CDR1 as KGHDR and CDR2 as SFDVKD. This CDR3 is CATSDLVSGTVLVGELFF. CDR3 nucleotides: TGTGCCACCAGTGATTTGGTATCGGGGACAGTTCTAGTAGGGGAGCTGTTTTTT.

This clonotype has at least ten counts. The CDR3 spells CASRTGGAANQPQHF. In nucleotides, the CDR3 is TGTGCCAGCAGAACAGGGGGCGCAGCCAATCAGCCCCAGCATTTT. This sequence joins TRBV12-3 or TRBV12-4 and TRBJ1-5, with 9 bases matching TRBD1. The CDR3 length is 15 residues. Trimming at V came to 6 bases and at J to 3 bases, leaving 6 bases not matched to a gene.

Here the CDR3 reads CASSFWDTTSGLYNEQFF. The CDR3 coding sequence is TGTGCCAGCAGCTTCTGGGACACCACTAGCGGCCTATACAATGAGCAGTTCTTC. The V call is TRBV7-3, the J call TRBJ2-1; 8 nucleotides line up with TRBD2. The CDR3 spans 18 residues. V was clipped by 3 bases and J by 4 bases; unmatched bases: 14. Germline V lookup: CDR1 SGHTA, CDR2 FQGTGA.

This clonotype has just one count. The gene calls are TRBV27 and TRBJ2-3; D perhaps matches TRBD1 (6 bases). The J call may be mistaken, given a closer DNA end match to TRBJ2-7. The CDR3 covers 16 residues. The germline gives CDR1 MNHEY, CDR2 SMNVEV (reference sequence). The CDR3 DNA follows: TGTGCCAGCAGTTTATACGGCAGGGGCCCTTCCTACGAGCAGTACTTC. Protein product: CASSLYGRGPSYEQYF.

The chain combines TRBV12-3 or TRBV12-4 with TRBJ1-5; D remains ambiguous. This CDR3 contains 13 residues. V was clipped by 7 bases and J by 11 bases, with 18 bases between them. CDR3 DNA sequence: TGTGCCAGCAAAGGAGCGGACCTTGCTGCCCAGCATTTT. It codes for CASKGADLAAQHF.

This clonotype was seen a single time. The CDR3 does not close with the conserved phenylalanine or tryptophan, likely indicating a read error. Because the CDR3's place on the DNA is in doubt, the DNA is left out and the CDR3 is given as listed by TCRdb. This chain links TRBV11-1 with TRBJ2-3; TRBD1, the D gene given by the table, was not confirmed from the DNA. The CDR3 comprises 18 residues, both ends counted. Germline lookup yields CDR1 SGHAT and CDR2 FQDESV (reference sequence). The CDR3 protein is CASSLVGQNLQETQYFGP.